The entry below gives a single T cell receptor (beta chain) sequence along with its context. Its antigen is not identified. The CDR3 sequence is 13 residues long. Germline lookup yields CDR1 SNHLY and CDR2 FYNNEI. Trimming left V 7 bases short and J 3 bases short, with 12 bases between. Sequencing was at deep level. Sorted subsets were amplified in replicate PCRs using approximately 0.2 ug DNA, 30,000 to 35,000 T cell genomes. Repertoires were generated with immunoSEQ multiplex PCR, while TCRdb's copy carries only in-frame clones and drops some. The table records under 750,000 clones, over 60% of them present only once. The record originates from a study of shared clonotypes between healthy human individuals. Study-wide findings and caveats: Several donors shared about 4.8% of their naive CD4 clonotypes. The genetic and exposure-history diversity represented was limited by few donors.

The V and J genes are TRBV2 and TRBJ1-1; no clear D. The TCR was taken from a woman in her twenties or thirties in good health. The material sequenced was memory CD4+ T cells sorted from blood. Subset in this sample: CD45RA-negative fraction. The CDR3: CASKGSRDTEAFF. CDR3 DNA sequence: TGTGCCAGCAAGGGCAGTCGGGACACTGAAGCTTTCTTT.